This T cell receptor (beta chain) was sequenced during a study of blood T cell repertoires in COVID-19. Looking at the study overall: From the United States, Italy and Spain came samples of acute and convalescent COVID-19. From T cells, B-cell-depleted T cells, or PBMCs came the material, which was cDNA or gDNA.

In the study's own analysis: Estimation of nucleated cell counts was performed using reference gene primer amplification. TCRdb's table, derived via immunoSEQ multiplex PCR, lists solely in-frame clones and lacks some. V and J calls and clone size are copied from that table; D and trimming were computed from the DNA. The data hold 100,000 to 150,000 clones, with around nine tenths observed a single time. Trimming left V 6 bases short and J 7 bases short, with 4 bases between. Germline V gene sequence: CDR1 MNHNY, CDR2 SVGAGI (reference sequence). The CDR3 loop spans 11 amino acids. Recruited during active infection, patients (from Seattle) were subsequently followed longitudinally.

Sample: peripheral blood. The chain carries TRBV6-6 and TRBJ1-6; D call uncertain. This TCR derives from a man aged 55 to 70 with COVID-19, enrolled during active disease. The CDR3 here is CASSSNSPLHF. Here the CDR3 DNA reads TGTGCCAGCAGCTCCAATTCACCCCTCCACTTT.